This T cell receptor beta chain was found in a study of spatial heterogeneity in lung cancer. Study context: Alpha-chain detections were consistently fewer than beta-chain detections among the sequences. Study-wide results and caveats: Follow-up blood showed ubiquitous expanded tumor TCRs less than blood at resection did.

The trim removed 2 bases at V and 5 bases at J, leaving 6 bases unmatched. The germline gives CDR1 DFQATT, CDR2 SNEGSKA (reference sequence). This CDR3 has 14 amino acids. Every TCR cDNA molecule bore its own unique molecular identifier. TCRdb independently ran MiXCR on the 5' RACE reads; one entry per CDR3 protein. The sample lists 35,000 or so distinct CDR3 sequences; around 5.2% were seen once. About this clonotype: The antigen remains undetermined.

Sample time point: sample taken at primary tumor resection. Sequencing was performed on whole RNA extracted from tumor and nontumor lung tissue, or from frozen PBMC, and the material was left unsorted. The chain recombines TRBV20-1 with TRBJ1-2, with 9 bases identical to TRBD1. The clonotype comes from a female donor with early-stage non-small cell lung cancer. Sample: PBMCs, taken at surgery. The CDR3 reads CSARMSTGGYGYTF. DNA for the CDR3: TGCAGTGCTAGAATGTCGACAGGGGGGTATGGCTACACCTTC.